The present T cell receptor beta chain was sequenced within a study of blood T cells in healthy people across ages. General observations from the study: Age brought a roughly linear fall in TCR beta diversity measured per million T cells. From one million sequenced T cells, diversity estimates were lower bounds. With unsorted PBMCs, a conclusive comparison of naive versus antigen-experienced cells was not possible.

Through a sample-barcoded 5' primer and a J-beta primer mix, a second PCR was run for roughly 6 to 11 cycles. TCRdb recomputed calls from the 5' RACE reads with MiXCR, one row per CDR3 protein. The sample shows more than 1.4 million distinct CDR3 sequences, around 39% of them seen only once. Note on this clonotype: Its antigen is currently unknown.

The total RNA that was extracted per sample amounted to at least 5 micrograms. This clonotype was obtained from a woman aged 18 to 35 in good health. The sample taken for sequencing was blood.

The CDR3 DNA reads as TGTGCCAGCAGCCCCCTAGGACAGGGGGCTCAGGAGACCCAGTACTTC. Protein product: CASSPLGQGAQETQYF. This sequence joins TRBV5-6 and TRBJ2-7, with 11 bases fitting TRBD1. The DNA end is a closer match to TRBJ2-5, so the J assignment may be wrong. Germline V lookup: CDR1 SGHDT, CDR2 YYEEEE. This CDR3 has 16 amino acids.